This T cell receptor beta chain was recovered during a study of CD8 T cells in ankylosing spondylitis. Study-wide findings and caveats: Prior literature has documented some motif variants in synovial fluid and blood from reactive arthritis. Those disease-linked clones were CD8+; they were also relatively rare in peripheral blood. The clones that were linked to disease were reported to be significantly enriched in matched synovial fluid samples from ankylosing spondylitis patients.

This clonotype has ten or more counts. What it recognizes is unknown. Each TCR beta library was made by quantitative 5'-RACE that incorporated molecular barcodes. One entry per CDR3 protein results from TCRdb running MiXCR on the 5' RACE reads. Here the sample spans over 100,000 distinct CDR3 sequences, over 6.5% being singletons. The receptor was derived from a male donor with ankylosing spondylitis or in good health (not recorded which). The sequenced material came from blood, either unsorted or a sorted T cell fraction (not recorded which).

The CDR3 nucleotides are TGTGCCACCAGCGGGACAGATAAACTCAATGAGCAGTTCTTC. It codes for CATSGTDKLNEQFF. The chain links TRBV24-1 to TRBJ2-1, with 7 bases lining up with TRBD1. CDR3 length equals 14 residues. With V trimmed by 7 bases and J by 6 bases, 8 bases remained unmatched. The germline V gene has CDR1 KGHDR and CDR2 SFDVKD.